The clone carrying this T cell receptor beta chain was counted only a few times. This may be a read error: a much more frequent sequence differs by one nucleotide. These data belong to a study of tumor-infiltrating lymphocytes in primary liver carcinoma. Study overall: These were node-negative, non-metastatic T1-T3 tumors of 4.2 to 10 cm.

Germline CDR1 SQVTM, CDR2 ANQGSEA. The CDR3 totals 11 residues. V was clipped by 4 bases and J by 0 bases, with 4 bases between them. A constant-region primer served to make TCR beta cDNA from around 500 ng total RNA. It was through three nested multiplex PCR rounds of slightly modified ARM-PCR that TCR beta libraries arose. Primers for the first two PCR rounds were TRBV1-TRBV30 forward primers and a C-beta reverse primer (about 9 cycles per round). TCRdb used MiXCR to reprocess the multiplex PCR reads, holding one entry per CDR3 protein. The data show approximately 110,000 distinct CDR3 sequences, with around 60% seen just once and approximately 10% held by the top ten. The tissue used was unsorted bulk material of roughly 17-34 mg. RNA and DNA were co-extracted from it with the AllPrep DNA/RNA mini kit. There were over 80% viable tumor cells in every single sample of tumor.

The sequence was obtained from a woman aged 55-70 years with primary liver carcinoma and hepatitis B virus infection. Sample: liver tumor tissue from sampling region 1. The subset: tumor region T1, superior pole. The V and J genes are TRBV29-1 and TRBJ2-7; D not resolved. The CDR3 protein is CSVGVSYEQYF. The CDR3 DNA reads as TGCAGCGTTGGAGTCTCCTACGAGCAGTACTTC.